This TCR beta chain derives from a study of graft-versus-host responses after intestinal transplantation. Study as a whole: Multivisceral, liver-intestinal, or isolated intestinal transplants were given to recipients. Every recipient underwent anti-thymocyte globulin induction, then tacrolimus and steroids for 2 to 3 years. General study results and limits: An association linked early post-transplant HvG declines with peak circulating GvH clone levels. GvH clones appeared in recipient marrow, some first in ileum or blood.

Turning to this clone: Antigen: not known.

Libraries were prepared by immunoSEQ multiplex PCR; TCRdb keeps only in-frame clonotypes and omits some of them. Here the sample spans around 67,000 clones, about 80% being singletons. The germline CDR1 and CDR2 sequences are MNHEY and SMNVEV (reference sequence). CDR3 length equals 16 residues. Trimming cost V 7 bases and J 1 base, with 19 bases left between them. The TCR sequence derives from a human donor who was the organ donor for an intestinal transplant. The sample in question was unstimulated CD4+ T cells sorted from spleen or lymph node cells, obtained before transplant. This chain connects TRBV27 to TRBJ1-1, with D uncertain. CDR3 in amino acids: CASNLKSGKPNTEAFF. CDR3 in DNA: TGTGCCAGCAACCTGAAGTCCGGGAAGCCGAACACTGAAGCTTTCTTT.